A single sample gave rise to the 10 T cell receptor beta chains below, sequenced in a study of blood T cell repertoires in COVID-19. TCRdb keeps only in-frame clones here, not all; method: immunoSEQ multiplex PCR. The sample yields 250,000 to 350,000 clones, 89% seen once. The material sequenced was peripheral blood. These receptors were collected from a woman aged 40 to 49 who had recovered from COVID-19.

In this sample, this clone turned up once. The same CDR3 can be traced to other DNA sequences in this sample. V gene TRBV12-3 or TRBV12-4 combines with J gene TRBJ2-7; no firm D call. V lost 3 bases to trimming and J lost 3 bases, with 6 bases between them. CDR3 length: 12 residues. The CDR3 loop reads CASSFAGYEQYF. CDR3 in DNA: TGTGCCAGCAGTTTTGCAGGCTACGAGCAGTACTTC.

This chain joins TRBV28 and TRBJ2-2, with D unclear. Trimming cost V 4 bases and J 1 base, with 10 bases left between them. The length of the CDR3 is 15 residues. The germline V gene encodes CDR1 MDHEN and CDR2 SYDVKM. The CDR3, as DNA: TGTGCCAGCAGTTCCCCTGGCGGGAACACCGGGGAGCTGTTTTTT. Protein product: CASSSPGGNTGELFF.

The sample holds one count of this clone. This CDR3 is CASSEVILAGAFRDTQYF. CDR3 DNA: TGTGCCAGCAGTGAAGTCATCCTAGCGGGAGCTTTCAGAGATACGCAGTATTTT. V is TRBV6-1 and J is TRBJ2-3; 10 bases align to TRBD2. The V segment lost 1 base and the J segment 5 bases; nucleotides outside the gene matches: 12. The CDR3 runs to 18 residues. The germline CDR1 and CDR2 sequences are MNHNS and SASEGT.

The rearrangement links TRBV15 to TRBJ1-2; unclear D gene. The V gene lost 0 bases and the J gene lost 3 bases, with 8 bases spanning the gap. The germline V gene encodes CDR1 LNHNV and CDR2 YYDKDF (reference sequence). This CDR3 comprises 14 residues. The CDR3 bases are TGTGCCACCAGCAGAGATTGGGGAGACTATGGCTACACCTTC. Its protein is CATSRDWGDYGYTF. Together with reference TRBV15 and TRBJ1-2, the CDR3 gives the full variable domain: DAMVIQNPRYQVTQFGKPVTLSCSQTLNHNVMYWYQQKSSQAPKLLFHYYDKDFNNEADTPDNFQSRRPNTSFCFLDIRSPGLGDTAMYLCATSRDWGDYGYTFGSGTRLTVV.

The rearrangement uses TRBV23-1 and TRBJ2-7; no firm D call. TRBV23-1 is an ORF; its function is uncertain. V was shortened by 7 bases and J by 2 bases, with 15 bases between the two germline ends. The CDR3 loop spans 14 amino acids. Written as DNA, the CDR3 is TGCGCCAGCAACCTCCGTGACACCACCTACGAGCAGTACTTC. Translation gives CASNLRDTTYEQYF.

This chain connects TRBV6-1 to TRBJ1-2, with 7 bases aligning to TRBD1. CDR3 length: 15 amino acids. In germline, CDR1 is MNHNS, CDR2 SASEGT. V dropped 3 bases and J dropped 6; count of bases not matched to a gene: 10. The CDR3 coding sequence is TGTGCCAGCAGTGAGGACAGGAGGACCCGGAATGGCTACACCTTC. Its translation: CASSEDRRTRNGYTF.

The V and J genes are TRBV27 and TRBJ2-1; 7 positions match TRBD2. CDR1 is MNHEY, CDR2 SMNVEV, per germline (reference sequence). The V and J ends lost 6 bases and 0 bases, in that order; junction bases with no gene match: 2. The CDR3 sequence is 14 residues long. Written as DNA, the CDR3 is TGTGCCAGCAGCCCGGGAGGCTCCTACAATGAGCAGTTCTTC. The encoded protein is CASSPGGSYNEQFF.

In DNA form, the CDR3 reads TGTGCCAGCTCACCGGACAGGGTCGGAAACACCATATATTTT. It encodes CASSPDRVGNTIYF. The chain employs TRBV18 and TRBJ1-3; TRBD1 aligns across 8 bases. The CDR3 is 14 amino acids. V was clipped by 3 bases and J by 4 bases; unmatched bases: 2. The V gene's germline CDR1 is KGHSH and CDR2 LQKENI.

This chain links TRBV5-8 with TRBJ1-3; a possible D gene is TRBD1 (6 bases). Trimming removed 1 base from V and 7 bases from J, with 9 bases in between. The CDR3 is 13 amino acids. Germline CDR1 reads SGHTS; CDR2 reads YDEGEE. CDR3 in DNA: TGTGCCAGCAGCTTGTGGCAGGGGAACACCATATATTTT. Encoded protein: CASSLWQGNTIYF.

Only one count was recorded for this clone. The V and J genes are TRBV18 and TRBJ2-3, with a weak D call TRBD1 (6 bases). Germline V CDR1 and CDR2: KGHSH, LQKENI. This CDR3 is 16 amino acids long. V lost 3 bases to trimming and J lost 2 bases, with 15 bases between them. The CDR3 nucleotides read TGTGCCAGCTCACCGCCAGGGGAATTTGACACAGATACGCAGTATTTT. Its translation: CASSPPGEFDTDTQYF.